This T cell receptor (beta chain) originates from a study of cytomegalovirus exposure and HLA in healthy donors. PCR was performed using 60 Vbeta and 13 Jbeta primers. TCRdb's table, derived via immunoSEQ multiplex PCR, lists solely in-frame clones and lacks some. The table records 95,000 to 150,000 clones, 80% to 90% of them present only once. Of note for this clone: Its antigen is undetermined.

V lost 0 bases, J lost 0 bases, and 10 bases lay in between. The CDR3 extends over 16 amino acids. Looked up from germline, CDR1 is SGDLS and CDR2 is YYNGEE. Whole-study results and caveats: More clonal expansion characterized HLA-associated TCR beta chains than equally common others in a later analysis.

This clonotype originated in a middle-aged man in good health and CMV-seronegative. The sample was PBMCs. This rearrangement joins TRBV9 to TRBJ1-3; D gene uncertain. This chain's CDR3 is CASSVEEGFSGNTIYF. CDR3 nucleotides: TGTGCCAGCAGCGTAGAGGAGGGCTTCTCTGGAAACACCATATATTTT.